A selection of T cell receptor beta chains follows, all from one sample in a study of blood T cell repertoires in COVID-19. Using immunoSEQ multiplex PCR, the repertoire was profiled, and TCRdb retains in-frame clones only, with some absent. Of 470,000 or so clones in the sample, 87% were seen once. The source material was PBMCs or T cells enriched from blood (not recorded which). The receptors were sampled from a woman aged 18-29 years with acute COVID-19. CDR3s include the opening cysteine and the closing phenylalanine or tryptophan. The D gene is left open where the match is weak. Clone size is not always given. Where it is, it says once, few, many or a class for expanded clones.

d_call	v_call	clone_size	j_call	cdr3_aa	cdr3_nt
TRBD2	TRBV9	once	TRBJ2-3	CASSATSGTTDTQYF	TGTGCCAGCAGCGCGACTAGCGGGACCACAGATACGCAGTATTTT
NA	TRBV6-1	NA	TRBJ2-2	CASSEGTRYTGELFF	TGTGCCAGCAGTGAAGGAACTAGGTACACCGGGGAGCTGTTTTTT
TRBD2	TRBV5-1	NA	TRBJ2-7	CASSLDRSGAYEQYF	TGCGCCAGCAGCTTGGATAGAAGCGGGGCCTACGAGCAGTACTTC
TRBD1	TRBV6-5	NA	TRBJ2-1	CASSYQAGGFHEQFF	TGTGCCAGCAGTTACCAGGCAGGGGGTTTTCATGAGCAGTTCTTC
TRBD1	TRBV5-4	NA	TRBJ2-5	CASSLRQGEETQYF	TGTGCCAGCAGCTTAAGACAGGGGGAAGAGACCCAGTACTTC
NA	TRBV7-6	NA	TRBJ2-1	CASSPLAPINNEQFF	TGTGCCAGCAGCCCCTTAGCGCCAATTAACAATGAGCAGTTCTTC
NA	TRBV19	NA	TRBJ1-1	CASSVPGVTEAFF	TGTGCCAGTAGTGTCCCAGGGGTAACTGAAGCTTTCTTT
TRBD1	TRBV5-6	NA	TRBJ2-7	CASSSTGVYEQYF	TGTGCCAGCAGCTCGACAGGGGTCTACGAGCAGTACTTC
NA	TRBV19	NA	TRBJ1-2	CASSPGSYGYTF	TGTGCCAGTAGTCCCGGGTCCTATGGCTACACCTTC
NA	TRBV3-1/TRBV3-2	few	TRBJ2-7	CASSQGLNYEQYF	TGTGCCAGCAGCCAAGGACTCAACTACGAGCAGTACTTC
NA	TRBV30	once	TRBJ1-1	CAWTQGIRAEAFF	TGTGCCTGGACTCAGGGTATTAGGGCTGAAGCTTTCTTT
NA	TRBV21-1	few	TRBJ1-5	CASSLPDRATQPQHF	TGTGCCAGCAGCCTACCAGACAGGGCGACTCAGCCCCAGCATTTT
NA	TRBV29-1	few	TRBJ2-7	CSVAFSSYEQYF	TGCAGCGTTGCGTTTAGCTCCTACGAGCAGTACTTC
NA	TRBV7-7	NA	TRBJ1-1	CASSPLRGGVRNTEAFF	TGTGCTAGCAGCCCACTTCGGGGGGGTGTTCGGAACACTGAAGCTTTCTTT
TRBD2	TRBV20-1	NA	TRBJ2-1	CSAGGNEQFF	TGCAGTGCGGGAGGGAATGAGCAGTTCTTC
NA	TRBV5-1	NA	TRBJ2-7	CASSLDKTYEQYF	TGCGCCAGCAGCTTGGACAAGACCTACGAGCAGTACTTC
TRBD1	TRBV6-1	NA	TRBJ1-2	CASSEVKGQGGYTF	TGTGCCAGCAGTGAAGTTAAGGGACAGGGTGGCTACACCTTC
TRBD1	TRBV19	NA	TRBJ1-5	CASTTRTGPNQPQHF	TGTGCCAGCACTACCCGGACAGGACCTAATCAGCCCCAGCATTTT